These 13 T cell receptor beta chains originate from one sample sequenced in a study of blood T cell repertoires in COVID-19. TCRdb's copy holds only in-frame clones and misses some; the assay was immunoSEQ multiplex PCR. The table records 150,000 to 200,000 clones, 70% to 90% of them present only once. The sequencing sample was made of peripheral blood. All receptors come from a woman aged 80 or over in a cohort sampled during active or convalescent COVID-19.

The chain has TRBV9 and TRBJ2-7, with 7 bases matching TRBD2. Germline lookup yields CDR1 SGDLS and CDR2 YYNGEE. Germline trimming cut 0 bases from V and 2 bases from J; bases unmatched to any gene: 5. The CDR3 sequence is 15 residues long. This CDR3 reads CASSVAAGPAYEQYF. The CDR3 DNA sequence: TGTGCCAGCAGCGTAGCAGCGGGGCCCGCCTACGAGCAGTACTTC.

The gene calls are TRBV20-1 and TRBJ1-2; D might be TRBD1 (6 bases). The V gene lost 4 bases and the J gene lost 2 bases, with 14 bases spanning the gap. The CDR3 loop spans 14 amino acids. Germline CDR1 is DFQATT and CDR2 is SNEGSKA (reference sequence). This chain's CDR3 is CSATDRLNNYGYTF. The CDR3 DNA reads TGCAGTGCTACTGACAGGCTAAACAACTATGGCTACACCTTC.

This chain joins TRBV19 and TRBJ1-3; D unclear. Trimming left V 6 bases short and J 0 bases short, with 12 bases between. CDR3 length equals 15 residues. CDR1 is LNHDA and CDR2 is SQIVND in the germline V gene (reference sequence). CDR3 amino acids: CASSPLEVSGNTIYF. The CDR3 coding sequence is TGTGCCAGTAGCCCACTAGAGGTCTCTGGAAACACCATATATTTT.

V usage is TRBV28 and J usage is TRBJ2-7, with D possibly matching TRBD1 (6 bases). CDR1 is MDHEN and CDR2 is SYDVKM in the germline V gene. The CDR3 covers 13 residues. Trimming removed 6 bases at V and 6 bases at J, with 15 bases between. CDR3 DNA sequence: TGTGCCAGCAGCTTACAGGGTAGGTCCGAGCAGTACTTC. Translation gives CASSLQGRSEQYF.

The V gene is TRBV13, the J gene TRBJ1-3, with 7 nucleotides matching TRBD1. Looked up from germline, CDR1 is PRHDT and CDR2 is FYEKMQ (reference sequence). This CDR3 comprises 14 residues. V was pared by 5 bases and J by 1 base, with 2 bases of the junction left unmatched. CDR3 DNA sequence: TGTGCCAGCAGCGCGGGACAGTCTGGAAACACCATATATTTT. This sequence encodes CASSAGQSGNTIYF.

The chain carries TRBV7-2 and TRBJ1-2; possible D gene TRBD1, 6 bases. The CDR3 contains 13 residues. The germline gives CDR1 SGHTA, CDR2 FQGNSA. Trimming stripped 1 base from V and 6 bases from J, with 9 bases between. The CDR3 loop reads CASSLVSGDGYTF. CDR3 DNA sequence: TGTGCCAGCAGCTTAGTGTCAGGGGATGGCTACACCTTC.

This sequence joins TRBV30 and TRBJ1-5; the match to TRBD1 covers 9 bases. CDR3 length: 14 residues. V was clipped by 5 bases and J by 5 bases; unmatched bases: 7. Germline V gene lookup returns CDR1 GTSNPN and CDR2 SVGIG (reference sequence). The CDR3 is CAWSGTGRYQPQHF. The CDR3, as DNA: TGTGCCTGGTCCGGGACAGGGAGGTATCAGCCCCAGCATTTT.

The chain is built from TRBV19 and TRBJ1-5; a possible D gene is TRBD1 (5 bases). The CDR3 is made up of 17 amino acids. Trimming left V 1 base short and J 1 base short, with 14 bases between. Germline CDR1 and CDR2: LNHDA and SQIVND (reference sequence). The CDR3 DNA sequence: TGTGCCAGTAGTATAGTGCGGGGCCTCTTCAGCAATCAGCCCCAGCATTTT. It encodes CASSIVRGLFSNQPQHF.

The rearrangement uses TRBV27 and TRBJ2-3, with TRBD2 matching over 10 bases. The trim removed 0 bases at V and 2 bases at J, leaving 5 bases unmatched. Germline-derived CDR1 and CDR2 are MNHEY and SMNVEV (reference sequence). This CDR3 region has 17 residues. DNA of the CDR3: TGTGCCAGCAGTTTATCGGCTAGCGGGAGATTCACAGATACGCAGTATTTT. Translated: CASSLSASGRFTDTQYF.

The rearrangement uses TRBV3-1 (or the pseudogene TRBV3-2) and TRBJ1-3; no clear D gene. Germline V gene data show CDR1 as LGHDT and CDR2 as YNNKEL (reference sequence). Between the trimmed V and J ends, which lost 0 bases and 2 bases, there was a span of 2 bases. The CDR3 runs 13 residues. CDR3: CASSQDTGNTIYF. Here the CDR3 DNA reads TGTGCCAGCAGCCAAGATACTGGAAACACCATATATTTT.

The chain couples TRBV4-3 to TRBJ2-7; D not resolved. The CDR3 is 12 amino acids. Trimming took off 0 bases at V and 5 bases at J, with 5 bases between the two ends. Germline CDR1 LGHNA, CDR2 YSLEER. The chain's CDR3 is CASSQDQDEQYF. Here the CDR3 DNA reads TGCGCCAGCAGCCAAGATCAGGACGAGCAGTACTTC.

The genes are TRBV14 and TRBJ2-3; 8 bases align to TRBD2. The V gene end was trimmed by 1 base and the J gene end by 2 bases; junction bases not matched to a gene: 8. The CDR3 runs 17 residues. Germline assignment: CDR1 SGHDN and CDR2 FVKESK. CDR3 in DNA: TGTGCCAGCAGCCAAGGAGCAGCGGGAGTCATCACAGATACGCAGTATTTT. This codes for CASSQGAAGVITDTQYF.

The chain joins TRBV28 to TRBJ1-2, with no clear D. Per germline, CDR1 MDHEN and CDR2 SYDVKM. The CDR3 totals 15 residues. Trimming stripped 6 bases from V and 3 bases from J, with 17 bases between. As DNA, the CDR3 is TGTGCCAGCAGCAACACCCTGCAGAGGTACTATGGCTACACCTTC. Amino acids: CASSNTLQRYYGYTF.